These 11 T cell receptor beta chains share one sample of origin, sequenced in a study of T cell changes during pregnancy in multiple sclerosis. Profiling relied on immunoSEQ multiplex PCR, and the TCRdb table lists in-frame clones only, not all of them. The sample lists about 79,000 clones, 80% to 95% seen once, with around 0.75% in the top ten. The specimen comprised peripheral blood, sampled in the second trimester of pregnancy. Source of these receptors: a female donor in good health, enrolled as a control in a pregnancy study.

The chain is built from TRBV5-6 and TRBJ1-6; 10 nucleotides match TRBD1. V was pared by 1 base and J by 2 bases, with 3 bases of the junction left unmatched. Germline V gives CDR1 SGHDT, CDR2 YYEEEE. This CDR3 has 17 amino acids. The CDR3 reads CASSLTGTGAYNSPLHF. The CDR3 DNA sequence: TGTGCCAGCAGCTTGACCGGGACAGGGGCCTATAATTCACCCCTCCACTTT.

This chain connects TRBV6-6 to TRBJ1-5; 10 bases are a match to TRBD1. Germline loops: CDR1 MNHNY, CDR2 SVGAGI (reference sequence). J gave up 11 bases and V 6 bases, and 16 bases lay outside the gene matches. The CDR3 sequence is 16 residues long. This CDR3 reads CASSPPRTGGESAQHF. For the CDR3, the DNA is TGTGCCAGCAGCCCACCCCGGACAGGGGGAGAATCAGCCCAGCATTTT.

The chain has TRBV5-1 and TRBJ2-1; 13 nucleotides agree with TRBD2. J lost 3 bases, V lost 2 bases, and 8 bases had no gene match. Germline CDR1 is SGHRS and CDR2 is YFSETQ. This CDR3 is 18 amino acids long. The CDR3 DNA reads TGCGCCAGCAGCTTACTGTGGACTAGCGGGGGTGTCTACAATGAGCAGTTCTTC. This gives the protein CASSLLWTSGGVYNEQFF.

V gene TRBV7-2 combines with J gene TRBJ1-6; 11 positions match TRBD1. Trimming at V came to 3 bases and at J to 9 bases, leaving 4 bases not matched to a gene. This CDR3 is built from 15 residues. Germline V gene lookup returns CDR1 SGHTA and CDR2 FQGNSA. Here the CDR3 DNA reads TGTGCCAGCAGCTTCGGGACAGGGGGATCTTCACCCCTCCACTTT. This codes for CASSFGTGGSSPLHF.

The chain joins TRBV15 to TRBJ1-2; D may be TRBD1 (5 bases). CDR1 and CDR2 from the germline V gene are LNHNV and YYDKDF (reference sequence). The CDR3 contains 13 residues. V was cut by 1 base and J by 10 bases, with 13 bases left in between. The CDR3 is CATSRVGPADYTF. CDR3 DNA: TGTGCCACCAGCAGAGTGGGGCCCGCGGACTACACCTTC.

The CDR3 DNA follows: TGTGCCAGTACCTACAGAGATACAGAAATGAACACTGAAGCTTTCTTT. This codes for CASTYRDTEMNTEAFF. The J gene is TRBJ1-1, the V gene TRBV19; D gene uncertain. This CDR3 is 16 amino acids long. Germline CDR1 reads LNHDA; CDR2 reads SQIVND (reference sequence). Trimming pared 7 bases from V and 0 bases from J, leaving 18 bases between.

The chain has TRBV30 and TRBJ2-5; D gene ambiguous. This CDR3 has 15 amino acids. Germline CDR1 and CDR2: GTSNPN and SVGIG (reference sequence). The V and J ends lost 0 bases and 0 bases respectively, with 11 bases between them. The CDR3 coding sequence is TGTGCCTGGAGTGTCCCAGGAAAGTACCAAGAGACCCAGTACTTC. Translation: CAWSVPGKYQETQYF. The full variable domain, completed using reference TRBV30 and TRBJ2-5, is SQTIHQWPATLVQPVGSPLSLECTVEGTSNPNLYWYRQAAGRGLQLLFYSVGIGQISSEVPQNLSASRPQDRQFILSSKKLLLSDSGFYLCAWSVPGKYQETQYFGPGTRLLVL.

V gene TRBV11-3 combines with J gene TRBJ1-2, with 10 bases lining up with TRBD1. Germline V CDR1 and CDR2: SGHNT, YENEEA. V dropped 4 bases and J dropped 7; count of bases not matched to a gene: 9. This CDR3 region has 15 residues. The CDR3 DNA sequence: TGTGCCAGCAGCTGGGACAGGGGCCCCATTATTGGCTACACCTTC. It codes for CASSWDRGPIIGYTF.

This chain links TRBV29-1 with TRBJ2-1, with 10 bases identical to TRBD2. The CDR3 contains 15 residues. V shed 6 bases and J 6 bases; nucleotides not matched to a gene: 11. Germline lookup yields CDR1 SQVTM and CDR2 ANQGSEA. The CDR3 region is CSVIKGLAIPNEQFF. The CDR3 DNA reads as TGCAGCGTGATTAAGGGACTAGCGATCCCCAATGAGCAGTTCTTC.

CDR3 loop: CASSQPTGGQEGPSNQPQHF. CDR3 DNA sequence: TGCGCCAGCAGCCAACCTACCGGGGGACAGGAGGGACCGAGCAATCAGCCCCAGCATTTT. The chain carries TRBV10-1 and TRBJ1-5; 8 bases are a match to TRBD1. V shed 6 bases, J shed 1 base, and the junction held 20 bases outside the gene matches. The CDR3 consists of 20 residues. In germline, CDR1 is WNHNN, CDR2 SYGVQD (reference sequence).

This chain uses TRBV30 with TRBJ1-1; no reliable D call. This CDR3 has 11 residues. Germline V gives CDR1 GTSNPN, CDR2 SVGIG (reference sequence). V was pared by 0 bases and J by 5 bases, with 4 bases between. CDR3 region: CAWSVETEAFF. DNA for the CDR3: TGTGCCTGGAGTGTGGAGACTGAAGCTTTCTTT.